This TCR beta chain emerged from a study of CD8 T cells in ankylosing spondylitis. General study results and limits: In ankylosing spondylitis blood, a motif of seven or eight highly homologous TCR beta variants appeared characteristic.

Comment on this clonotype: What it binds is not known.

The V gene end was trimmed by 1 base and the J gene end by 5 bases; junction bases not matched to a gene: 10. This CDR3 has 17 amino acids. The germline gives CDR1 SGHVS, CDR2 FQNEAQ. Quantitative molecular-barcoded 5'-RACE generated the TCR beta libraries. TCRdb fed the 5' RACE reads into MiXCR, producing one record per CDR3 protein. The table includes hundreds of thousands of distinct CDR3 sequences, about 11% detected once. Sequenced sample: blood, either unsorted or a sorted T cell fraction (not recorded which). This TCR derives from a male donor with ankylosing spondylitis. The V and J genes are TRBV7-8 and TRBJ2-5; 10 bases are a match to TRBD2. Written as DNA, the CDR3 is TGTGCCAGCAGCTTAGTCGCGCTAGCGGGAGCCGGGGAGACCCAGTACTTC. Translating gives CASSLVALAGAGETQYF.